This TCR beta chain was captured by sequencing in a study of T cell changes during pregnancy in multiple sclerosis. The CDR3 contains 18 residues. Trimming shortened V by 0 bases and J by 3 bases, and 19 bases separated the two germline ends. Germline loops: CDR1 SGHTS, CDR2 YDEGEE. A single count supports this clone. Assay: immunoSEQ multiplex PCR; the TCRdb copy retains only in-frame clones and omits some. This sample has under 110,000 clones, with 85% to 95% found just once. The chain employs TRBV5-8 and TRBJ1-5, with D maybe TRBD1 (5 bases). The clonotype was recovered from a female donor with multiple sclerosis, enrolled in a pregnancy study. The specimen comprised peripheral blood, sampled after pregnancy. Here the CDR3 reads CASSLDRVGRQSNQPQHF. The CDR3 DNA sequence: TGTGCCAGCAGCTTGGATAGGGTAGGAAGACAGTCCAATCAGCCCCAGCATTTT.